Below, one TCR beta chain is given with its context. Its specific antigen is unknown. Base qualities are not at hand, and no much larger clone is one base apart. The sample comes from a study of identical twins (dated by TCRdb to 2015 to 2016). Background for the entire study: TCR alpha and beta repertoires from monozygotic twins, unrelated adults of various ages and cord blood were deep-sequenced to test whether fetal clonotypes persist. To rule out contamination, the twin experiments were replicated at different times with different library preparation protocols. What the study reported, not specific to this receptor: In monozygotic twins, out-of-frame TCR alpha sharing was systematically underestimated by recombination models, although the models agreed with sharing between unrelated individuals. Invariant T cells such as MAIT and iNKT could partly confound zero-insertion analyses, although diverse VJ usage argued against such confounding for most clonotypes. Because the same donors could not be followed over many years, the conclusions relied on cross-sectional statistical analysis. Abundant cord blood beta clonotypes had fewer insertions, young adult naive repertoires showed a similar but weaker trend, and memory repertoires showed no such trend. Compared with coincidental sharing between unrelated individuals, out-of-frame TCR alpha sequences shared between twins showed an excess of sequences with low generation probability. Excess twin sharing in beta out-of-frame sequences was weaker because fewer shared sequences lowered the signal-to-noise ratio.

From its cysteine to its phenylalanine, the CDR3 spans 15 amino acids. Only the CDR3 part of the read is kept: 45 bases, read in frame from the first base. Trimming costs V 3 bases and J 2 bases, and their ends lie 14 bases apart. Per the germline V gene, MNHEY is the CDR1 and SVGEGT is the CDR2. Every donor was a healthy Caucasian. Three pairs of female monozygotic twins, all aged roughly 18 to 29 years, made up the twin cohort. CD4+ and CD8+ T cell populations were isolated with positive isolation kits from Invitrogen. Receptors were amplified or captured by 5' RACE. The sequencing machine was an Illumina HiSeq 2000. A universal primer binding site was added through template switching, and the final cDNA carried a unique molecular identifier so that TCR cDNA molecules could be counted accurately. First-strand cDNA for TCR alpha and beta chains was synthesized from specific primers in the conserved constant-segment region. To control for contamination, every cDNA library carried two barcodes: a SMART-Mk sample barcode plus Illumina barcodes. Two successive PCR steps introduced TruSeq adapter sequences along with Illumina sample barcodes. Sequencing of the TCR alpha and beta cDNA libraries was done on the Illumina HiSeq platform using custom primers. The paper's processing steps were these. MiGEC was used to process raw reads and extract unique molecular identifiers, and MiXCR was used to find CDR3 positions. For each individual, recombination models were inferred using an EM algorithm with the repgenHMM and IGoR tools. Shared clonotypes were analyzed with the tcR package in R, and sharing was normalized by the product of cloneset sizes. To study raw recombination free of thymic and clonal selection effects, out-of-frame nonproductive sequences were analyzed. Clones were called with MiXCR by TCRdb after fastp trimmed the public reads at Q25, and only in-frame beta chains were retained. Records with the same CDR3 protein are collapsed into one entry carrying the most frequent genes and DNA. TCRdb, rather than the study authors, made the V and J calls. This sample is represented by just over 450,000 distinct CDR3 sequences; approximately 15% of them were singletons. The top ten clones comprise 0.4% to 0.55% of the sample.

This same sample was also taken into another study, of yellow fever vaccine responses in identical twins. The second publication reports: According to the authors, the vaccine-induced T cell response in identical twins seemed to be partly convergent and partly specific to each individual. The study precisely tracked vaccine-responding T cell clones in identical twins.

The sequenced material came from CD4+ T cells sorted from blood. This TCR was recovered from a young woman in good health. The chain employs TRBV6-2 or TRBV6-3 and TRBJ2-7; the D gene identity is not certain. The nucleotides read TGTGCCAGCAGTTATTGGCAGTCCTGGACCTACGAGCAGTACTTC. The encoded protein is CASSYWQSWTYEQYF.